One sample yielded the 25 T cell receptor beta chains listed below, sequenced in a study of shared clonotypes between healthy human individuals. This table comes from immunoSEQ multiplex PCR, and its TCRdb copy is limited to in-frame clones, with some not included. The repertoire holds about 490,000 clones, with about three quarters as singletons. The sample comprised PBMCs. The receptors stem from a woman between 35 and 50 years old in good health. Some clones in this sample may be carry-over from other donors' samples.

In this sample, this clone turned up a few times. The chain recombines TRBV6-5 with TRBJ1-6; D unresolved. V lost 8 bases and J 9 bases, leaving 8 bases between the germline ends. Germline lookup yields CDR1 MNHEY and CDR2 SVGAGI. The CDR3 runs to 11 residues. The CDR3 DNA reads TGTGCCAGCGGAAGCCCTTCACCCCTCCACTTT. Translation: CASGSPSPLHF.

In this sample, this clone turned up a few times. V usage is TRBV7-2 and J usage is TRBJ2-2; 9 bases map to TRBD1. V lost 4 bases and J lost 7; bases outside the gene matches: 7. The CDR3 is 15 amino acids. Germline CDR1 and CDR2: SGHTA and FQGNSA. The DNA of the CDR3 is TGTGCCAGCAGCTCCGGAACAGGGGGCCACGGGGAGCTGTTTTTT. This sequence encodes CASSSGTGGHGELFF.

Notes on this clone: Within the sample, other DNA sequences also encode this same CDR3. The chain combines TRBV18 with TRBJ2-3, with 7 bases matching TRBD1. Germline lookup yields CDR1 KGHSH and CDR2 LQKENI. The CDR3 extends over 15 amino acids. V lost 3 bases, J lost 0 bases, and 3 bases stayed unmatched. This chain's CDR3 is CASSPRQGSTDTQYF. CDR3 nucleotides: TGTGCCAGCTCACCGCGACAGGGAAGCACAGATACGCAGTATTTT.

This chain connects TRBV6-6 to TRBJ2-6, with D uncertain. V was clipped by 2 bases and J by 0 bases, with 8 bases between them. Germline CDR1 and CDR2: MNHNY and SVGAGI (reference sequence). This CDR3 is built from 16 residues. The CDR3 sequence is CASSYQTDSGANVLTF. CDR3 bases: TGTGCCAGCAGTTACCAGACTGACTCTGGGGCCAACGTCCTGACTTTC.

The J gene is TRBJ1-5, the V gene TRBV28; 7 bases match TRBD1. The germline V gene has CDR1 MDHEN and CDR2 SYDVKM. The CDR3 is 15 residues long. The ends lost 5 bases at V and 2 bases at J; junction bases unmatched: 6. DNA of the CDR3: TGTGCCAGCAGTGAAACAGGGGTTGGCAATCAGCCCCAGCATTTT. Its protein product is CASSETGVGNQPQHF.

This chain links TRBV5-3 with TRBJ2-5; TRBD2 might be the D (6 bases). TRBV5-3 is labeled an ORF, and its function is uncertain. The length of the CDR3 is 15 residues. V was clipped by 0 bases and J by 7 bases, with 16 bases between them. This CDR3 is CARSLVPGATGTQYF. For the CDR3, the DNA is TGTGCCAGAAGCTTGGTCCCGGGAGCCACGGGGACCCAGTACTTC.

This chain joins TRBV7-3 and TRBJ1-4; D is uncertain. Trimming took off 1 base at V and 5 bases at J, with 5 bases between the two ends. Germline values: CDR1 SGHTA, CDR2 FQGTGA. This CDR3 is built from 13 residues. The CDR3 DNA is TGTGCCAGCAGCTTAAACGCGAATGAAAAACTGTTTTTT. It encodes CASSLNANEKLFF.

J is TRBJ2-1 and V is TRBV28; TRBD2 matches at 8 bases. Trimming took 5 bases from V and 4 from J; bases not matched to a gene: 13. This CDR3 is 17 amino acids long. Germline assignment: CDR1 MDHEN and CDR2 SYDVKM. The CDR3: CASSLRGGSGIYNEQFF. CDR3 coding DNA: TGTGCCAGCAGTCTCCGCGGGGGTAGCGGGATTTACAATGAGCAGTTCTTC.

This chain uses TRBV2 with TRBJ2-7, with 10 positions matching TRBD2. Germline loops: CDR1 SNHLY, CDR2 FYNNEI. The ends lost 5 bases at V and 3 bases at J; junction bases unmatched: 13. The CDR3 loop spans 17 amino acids. The CDR3 coding sequence is TGTGCCAGCAGTCAACCCCCGGGGCTAGCGGGAGACTACGAGCAGTACTTC. It specifies CASSQPPGLAGDYEQYF.

In its sample, this clone was seen many times. The J gene is TRBJ1-2, the V gene TRBV29-1; D remains unclear. CDR3 length equals 12 residues. Germline-derived CDR1 and CDR2 are SQVTM and ANQGSEA. The germline V and J ends were trimmed by 4 bases and 2 bases, with 8 bases remaining between them. The DNA for the CDR3 is TGCAGCGTTGCGGGCTACAACTATGGCTACACCTTC. Translation: CSVAGYNYGYTF.

The chain is built from TRBV6-1 and TRBJ1-5; D may be TRBD1 (6 bases). Germline CDR1 reads MNHNS; CDR2 reads SASEGT. The CDR3 extends over 14 amino acids. The V end lost 7 bases, the J end lost 1 base, and 11 bases lay between the germline ends. The CDR3 reads CASNTGRSNQPQHF. The CDR3 DNA sequence: TGTGCCAGCAATACAGGGAGAAGCAATCAGCCCCAGCATTTT.

The V gene is TRBV10-3, the J gene TRBJ1-3; 9 bases line up with TRBD1. The ends lost 4 bases at V and 1 base at J; junction bases unmatched: 8. The germline gives CDR1 ENHRY, CDR2 SYGVKD. This CDR3 contains 17 residues. The CDR3 DNA follows: TGTGCCATCAGTGGAACCACAGGGGGCACGTCTGGAAACACCATATATTTT. Translating it yields CAISGTTGGTSGNTIYF.

CDR3 in DNA: TGTGCCAGCAGTTTAGGGAGGGGGTCCTACGAGCAGTACTTC. Protein: CASSLGRGSYEQYF. The genes are TRBV28 and TRBJ2-7, with a possible D match to TRBD2 (7 bases). Trimming removed 2 bases at V and 1 base at J, with 9 bases between. This CDR3 has 14 residues. CDR1 and CDR2 (germline): MDHEN, SYDVKM.

This clone came up many times. V gene TRBV19 combines with J gene TRBJ2-7; 9 bases line up with TRBD1. CDR1 and CDR2 (germline): LNHDA, SQIVND (reference sequence). The junction had 10 bases not matched to a gene; V was cut back by 5 bases and J by 5 bases. The CDR3 covers 15 residues. CDR3 coding DNA: TGTGCCAGTAGTGCCCTCCTGGGACAGGGAAACGAGCAGTACTTC. Translating gives CASSALLGQGNEQYF.

This clone was seen many times. The chain links TRBV5-1 to TRBJ1-1; D not resolved. The CDR3 extends over 12 amino acids. The V end was cut by 0 bases, the J end by 12 bases, with 12 bases between. Germline CDR1 is SGHRS and CDR2 is YFSETQ. The CDR3 is CASSLENATPFF. Written as DNA, the CDR3 is TGCGCCAGCAGCTTGGAGAATGCGACTCCTTTCTTT.

This clone was recorded a few times. The chain joins TRBV5-6 to TRBJ2-7, with D unresolved. The CDR3 runs 13 residues. V was cut by 0 bases and J by 3 bases, with 7 bases left in between. Germline CDR1 and CDR2: SGHDT and YYEEEE. CDR3 bases: TGTGCCAGCAGCTTGGGCGGAAACTACGAGCAGTACTTC. As protein: CASSLGGNYEQYF.

J is TRBJ1-2 and V is TRBV4-2, with D perhaps matching TRBD1 (6 bases). CDR1 and CDR2 from the germline V gene are LGHNA and YNFKEQ. Trimming removed 4 bases at V and 4 bases at J, with 13 bases between. The CDR3 extends over 14 amino acids. DNA for the CDR3: TGTGCCAGCAGCCGCCTCCGGGACACCTATGGCTACACCTTC. This translates into CASSRLRDTYGYTF.

Regarding this clone: A much larger clone is a single base away; this may be a read error. The chain is built from TRBV28 and TRBJ2-1, with 13 bases fitting TRBD2. Germline V gene data show CDR1 as MDHEN and CDR2 as SYDVKM. The CDR3 is 16 amino acids. With 5 bases clipped from V and 8 bases from J, the junction kept 9 bases outside the gene matches. The CDR3 DNA reads as TGTGCCAGCAGTCTCTGGACTAGCGGGAGTAGGCATGAGCAGTTCTTC. Protein product: CASSLWTSGSRHEQFF.

V is TRBV7-9 and J is TRBJ1-2; no definite D call. In germline, CDR1 is SEHNR, CDR2 FQNEAQ (reference sequence). This CDR3 comprises 17 residues. The V end lost 1 base, the J end lost 4 bases, and 19 bases lay between the germline ends. The chain's CDR3 is CASSLDGSFVPSYGYTF. In nucleotides, the CDR3 is TGTGCCAGCAGCTTAGATGGGAGTTTTGTACCCTCCTATGGCTACACCTTC.

V usage is TRBV30 and J usage is TRBJ1-2, with TRBD1 matching over 8 bases. The CDR3 consists of 13 residues. V lost 7 bases and J lost 9; bases outside the gene matches: 13. The germline gives CDR1 GTSNPN, CDR2 SVGIG (reference sequence). The CDR3 protein is CASEGSGGASYTF. CDR3 in DNA: TGTGCCTCGGAGGGGTCAGGGGGCGCGAGCTACACCTTC.

This clone has ten or more counts. The sample contains more than one DNA sequence encoding this CDR3. The V gene is TRBV27, the J gene TRBJ1-4; tentative D call: TRBD1 (6 bases). The CDR3 is 16 residues long. Germline loops: CDR1 MNHEY, CDR2 SMNVEV (reference sequence). The V and J ends lost 7 bases and 6 bases respectively, with 21 bases between them. Written as DNA, the CDR3 is TGTGCCAGCACTCTTTGGACAGCGGGAATAGATGAAAAACTGTTTTTT. As protein: CASTLWTAGIDEKLFF.

This clone was detected ten times or more. The chain links TRBV29-1 to TRBJ2-7, with 11 bases matching TRBD2. The germline V gene has CDR1 SQVTM and CDR2 ANQGSEA. V was clipped by 5 bases and J by 2 bases; unmatched bases: 2. The CDR3 consists of 13 residues. CDR3 sequence reads: CSVQTSGAYEQYF. CDR3 in DNA: TGCAGCGTTCAGACTAGCGGGGCCTACGAGCAGTACTTC.

At least ten counts were recorded for this clone. The rearrangement links TRBV10-2 to TRBJ2-1, with TRBD2 matching over 12 bases. The germline V gene has CDR1 WSHSY and CDR2 SAAADI. This CDR3 region has 21 residues. V shed 4 bases and J 8 bases; nucleotides not matched to a gene: 24. This chain's CDR3 is CASSGRFGAALAGGPGDEQFF. Written as DNA, the CDR3 is TGCGCCAGCAGTGGAAGGTTTGGGGCCGCCCTAGCGGGAGGGCCGGGGGATGAGCAGTTCTTC.

The rearrangement joins TRBV19 to TRBJ1-1, with D perhaps matching TRBD1 (6 bases). Trimming cost V 2 bases and J 5 bases, with 9 bases left between them. The CDR3 has 13 residues. Per the germline V gene, CDR1 is LNHDA and CDR2 is SQIVND (reference sequence). CDR3 coding DNA: TGTGCCAGTAGTATATTAAGGGGGACTGAAGCTTTCTTT. This translates into CASSILRGTEAFF.

This clone was found a few times. The chain recombines TRBV28 with TRBJ1-3; the match to TRBD1 covers 7 bases. The CDR3 runs 14 residues. V dropped 5 bases and J dropped 6; count of bases not matched to a gene: 7. Germline lookup yields CDR1 MDHEN and CDR2 SYDVKM. The CDR3 DNA is TGTGCCAGCAGTCCACAGGGGAGGGAAAACACCATATATTTT. Its translation: CASSPQGRENTIYF.